This T cell receptor beta chain was sequenced in a study of T cell changes during pregnancy in multiple sclerosis. The table came from immunoSEQ multiplex PCR; TCRdb's copy has only in-frame clones and leaves some out. The data contain about 59,000 clones, approximately 94% of them seen just once; the ten biggest clones take up 2.5% to 3%. This CDR3 contains 15 residues. V lost 0 bases to trimming and J lost 0 bases, with 10 bases between them. The germline CDR1 and CDR2 sequences are SGDLS and YYNGEE. The starting material was CD8+ T cells from peripheral blood mononuclear cells, obtained after pregnancy. The receptor's source is a female donor with multiple sclerosis, enrolled in a pregnancy study. This chain connects TRBV9 to TRBJ2-7, with D perhaps matching TRBD2 (5 bases). CDR3 protein: CASSVAGGPSYEQYF. CDR3 in DNA: TGTGCCAGCAGCGTAGCTGGAGGCCCCTCCTACGAGCAGTACTTC.